The 20 T cell receptor beta chains presented below share a single source sample, sequenced in a study of OX40 agonist ivuxolimab in advanced cancers. TCRdb's table, derived via immunoSEQ multiplex PCR, lists solely in-frame clones and lacks some. The sample has some 44,000 clones, 80% seen once. Sequenced material: CD4+ or CD8+ T cells sorted from blood, taken in a trial of the OX40 agonist ivuxolimab. The receptors here all came from an adult with an advanced solid tumor such as melanoma, head and neck, liver or kidney cancer.

This rearrangement joins TRBV7-2 to TRBJ1-2; D unresolved. This CDR3 region has 14 residues. Trimming left V 3 bases short and J 1 base short, with 9 bases between. Germline V gives CDR1 SGHTA, CDR2 FQGNSA. DNA of the CDR3: TGTGCCAGCAGCTTCCTGGACTTTAACTATGGCTACACCTTC. Translating gives CASSFLDFNYGYTF.

This sequence joins TRBV6-5 and TRBJ2-5; TRBD1 is a possible D gene (5 bases). Germline-derived CDR1 and CDR2 are MNHEY and SVGAGI. This CDR3 is built from 14 residues. The ends were cut back, 6 bases at V and 7 bases at J, with 18 bases in the middle. The CDR3 here is CASSPPDPTGTQYF. The CDR3 nucleotides read TGTGCCAGCAGCCCCCCAGACCCTACAGGGACCCAGTACTTC.

This clone was observed once. J is TRBJ1-1 and V is TRBV19; 10 bases are shared with TRBD1. Germline V gene lookup returns CDR1 LNHDA and CDR2 SQIVND (reference sequence). V gave up 4 bases and J gave up 4 bases; unmatched junction bases: 15. The CDR3 spans 18 residues. CDR3 sequence: CASSNLVGDRGLGTEAFF. The CDR3 region has the DNA TGTGCCAGTAGTAATTTGGTCGGGGACAGGGGTTTGGGCACTGAAGCTTTCTTT.

J is TRBJ2-7 and V is TRBV27, with TRBD1 matching 11 bases. V shed 6 bases, J shed 3 bases, and the junction held 10 bases outside the gene matches. CDR1 and CDR2 from the germline V gene are MNHEY and SMNVEV (reference sequence). This CDR3 is built from 16 residues. The CDR3 loop reads CASSRTSGTGGYEQYF. CDR3 DNA sequence: TGTGCCAGCAGCAGAACGTCCGGGACAGGGGGCTACGAGCAGTACTTC.

The gene calls are TRBV14 and TRBJ2-3; unclear D gene. Per the germline V gene, CDR1 is SGHDN and CDR2 is FVKESK. V lost 6 bases and J lost 5, with 15 bases in between. This CDR3 has 14 residues. CDR3 nucleotide sequence: TGTGCCAGCAGTTTTGACCAGCTGGGAGATACGCAGTATTTT. Translated, it gives CASSFDQLGDTQYF.

This chain uses TRBV15 with TRBJ1-4; no clear D gene. The CDR3 is 14 residues long. Germline CDR1 reads LNHNV; CDR2 reads YYDKDF (reference sequence). The V gene lost 0 bases and the J gene lost 14 bases, with 16 bases spanning the gap. The CDR3 loop is CATSRDRVAVRLFF. CDR3 sequence (DNA): TGTGCCACCAGCAGAGATCGGGTCGCGGTCCGGCTGTTTTTT.

V usage is TRBV5-5 and J usage is TRBJ2-7, with 9 bases matching TRBD2. The CDR3 runs 15 residues. Germline loops: CDR1 SGHKS, CDR2 YYEKEE (reference sequence). J lost 6 bases, V lost 4 bases, and 11 bases had no gene match. CDR3 region: CASSPGEREVLEQYF. In nucleotides, the CDR3 is TGTGCCAGCAGCCCCGGAGAGCGGGAGGTCCTCGAGCAGTACTTC.

The chain combines TRBV28 with TRBJ1-1; no reliable D call. V lost 3 bases to trimming and J lost 0 bases, with 8 bases between them. The CDR3 has 14 residues. Germline V gene lookup returns CDR1 MDHEN and CDR2 SYDVKM. The CDR3 coding sequence is TGTGCCAGCAGTTTCAGAGGAGTGAACACTGAAGCTTTCTTT. This gives the protein CASSFRGVNTEAFF.

V gene TRBV6-5 combines with J gene TRBJ2-5, with a possible D match to TRBD1 (6 bases). The J call may be incorrect, as the DNA end agrees better with TRBJ2-7. The CDR3 has 14 residues. The germline CDR1 and CDR2 sequences are MNHEY and SVGAGI. DNA of the CDR3: TGTGCCAGCAAGGAGTCAGGGACAACCTACGAGCAGTACTTC. Protein product: CASKESGTTYEQYF.

This chain uses TRBV9 with TRBJ2-3; D gene ambiguous. The CDR3 consists of 14 residues. Trimming pared 0 bases from V and 4 bases from J, leaving 9 bases between. CDR1 SGDLS and CDR2 YYNGEE come from the germline V gene. The CDR3 DNA sequence: TGTGCCAGCAGCGTAGTCTCCGCGGCAGATACGCAGTATTTT. It yields the protein CASSVVSAADTQYF.

This clone was observed a handful of times. J is TRBJ2-2 and V is TRBV7-2; perhaps TRBD2 as D (5 bases). The CDR3 contains 15 residues. Germline CDR1 and CDR2: SGHTA and FQGNSA. The V end was cut by 2 bases, the J end by 5 bases, with 12 bases between. The CDR3 DNA is TGTGCCAGCAGCTTATCGGAGCGGCGAACCGGGGAGCTGTTTTTT. It encodes CASSLSERRTGELFF.

V and J are TRBV7-9 and TRBJ1-6, with D possibly TRBD1 on 6 matching bases. The germline CDR1 and CDR2 sequences are SEHNR and FQNEAQ (reference sequence). This CDR3 comprises 13 residues. Trimming left V 5 bases short and J 10 bases short, with 12 bases between. The CDR3 DNA sequence: TGTGCCAGCAGCGTCCAGCAGGGGTCACCCCTCCACTTT. This translates into CASSVQQGSPLHF. The complete variable domain, with remaining parts taken from reference TRBV7-9 and TRBJ1-6, reads DTGVSQNPRHKITKRGQNVTFRCDPISEHNRLYWYRQTLGQGPEFLTYFQNEAQLEKSRLLSDRFSAERPKGSFSTLEIQRTEQGDSAMYLCASSVQQGSPLHFGNGTRLTVT.

The chain combines TRBV5-8 with TRBJ2-5, with D unresolved. CDR1 SGHTS and CDR2 YDEGEE come from the germline V gene. The V and J ends lost 3 bases and 7 bases respectively, with 13 bases between them. CDR3 size: 13 residues. Written as DNA, the CDR3 is TGTGCCAGCAGCTCCCGGACGGCACGGACCCAGTACTTC. Residues: CASSSRTARTQYF.

The V and J genes are TRBV10-3 and TRBJ2-7, with 11 bases identical to TRBD2. Germline V gives CDR1 ENHRY, CDR2 SYGVKD. J gave up 0 bases and V 10 bases, and 8 bases lay outside the gene matches. This CDR3 is built from 15 residues. The CDR3 loop reads CASRLAGGSSYEQYF. Here the CDR3 DNA reads TGTGCCAGCAGGCTAGCGGGGGGAAGCTCCTACGAGCAGTACTTC.

V and J are TRBV19 and TRBJ2-4, with D perhaps matching TRBD1 (5 bases). Germline values: CDR1 LNHDA, CDR2 SQIVND (reference sequence). This CDR3 is 16 amino acids long. V dropped 1 base and J dropped 0 bases, with 10 bases sitting between them. CDR3 sequence reads: CASSIGQTLAKNIQYF. DNA for the CDR3: TGTGCCAGTAGTATAGGACAGACCTTAGCCAAAAACATTCAGTACTTC. Filled out from reference TRBV19 and TRBJ2-4, the complete variable domain reads DGGITQSPKYLFRKEGQNVTLSCEQNLNHDAMYWYRQDPGQGLRLIYYSQIVNDFQKGDIAEGYSVSREKKESFPLTVTSAQKNPTAFYLCASSIGQTLAKNIQYFGAGTRLSVL.

The chain employs TRBV15 and TRBJ2-7; weak D call: TRBD1 (6 bases). Trimming took 0 bases from V and 1 from J, leaving 7 bases between them. The CDR3 spans 14 residues. The germline V gene has CDR1 LNHNV and CDR2 YYDKDF (reference sequence). The CDR3 nucleotides read TGTGCCACCAGCAGAGATCAGGGGTCCTACGAGCAGTACTTC. Translating gives CATSRDQGSYEQYF.

The chain combines TRBV28 with TRBJ1-4; D is unresolved. The CDR3 totals 12 residues. V was clipped by 8 bases and J by 2 bases, with 6 bases between them. Germline V gene sequence: CDR1 MDHEN, CDR2 SYDVKM. The CDR3 region has the DNA TGTGCCAGCGGACGGACTAATGAAAAACTGTTTTTT. It codes for CASGRTNEKLFF.

V usage is TRBV9 and J usage is TRBJ2-2, with 8 bases fitting TRBD2. The CDR3 extends over 15 amino acids. Germline V gene data show CDR1 as SGDLS and CDR2 as YYNGEE. The V and J ends lost 2 bases and 4 bases, in that order; junction bases with no gene match: 4. The CDR3 bases are TGTGCCAGCAGCGTTGACGGGAGGGCCACCGGGGAGCTGTTTTTT. This translates into CASSVDGRATGELFF.

This sequence joins TRBV6-5 and TRBJ2-4; 9 bases line up with TRBD2. The germline V gene has CDR1 MNHEY and CDR2 SVGAGI. V was pared by 1 base and J by 7 bases, with 5 bases of the junction left unmatched. The CDR3 sequence is 15 residues long. This chain's CDR3 is CASSYYAGGENIQYF. The CDR3 coding sequence is TGTGCCAGCAGTTACTACGCGGGAGGGGAGAACATTCAGTACTTC.

CDR3 DNA: TGCGCCAGCAGCCCGTTGCAAGGGGGAGGGCGGGAAGAGACCCAGTACTTC. Protein product: CASSPLQGGGREETQYF. This chain links TRBV5-1 with TRBJ2-5, with TRBD2 as a possible D gene (7 bases). Trimming shortened V by 4 bases and J by 3 bases, and 22 bases separated the two germline ends. CDR1 is SGHRS, CDR2 YFSETQ, per germline. The CDR3 is made up of 17 amino acids.